A selection of T cell receptor beta chains follows, all from one sample in a study of blood T cells in healthy people across ages. TCRdb re-analysed the 5' RACE reads in MiXCR, keeping a single row per CDR3 protein. The sample yields some 1.5 million distinct CDR3 sequences, roughly 27% seen once. Input material: blood. The receptors originated from a woman in her 30s in good health. Both conserved end residues are part of each CDR3. D genes are given only for firm matches. A row's size may be missing; if present it is once, few, many or a size class.

D: TRBD2
size: .
J: TRBJ2-1
V: TRBV9
DNA: TGTGCCAGCAGCGTAAGCACTAGCGGGGGCGGTGGGCAGTTCTTC
CDR3: CASSVSTSGGGGQFF

D: .
size: .
J: TRBJ2-1
V: TRBV20-1
DNA: TGCAGTGCTAGGGTCCTTGATGCCACGGTGAAGGAGGGAGTAGCTTTGAGTGAGCAGTTCTTC
CDR3: CSARVLDATVKEGVALSEQFF

D: .
size: few
J: TRBJ2-3
V: TRBV29-1
DNA: TGCAGCGTTGGTGGTCGGCGGGACACAGATACGCAGTATTTT
CDR3: CSVGGRRDTDTQYF

D: TRBD1
size: few
J: TRBJ2-3
V: TRBV7-3
DNA: TGTGCCAGCAGCCTCGGGACAGATCTCGTCACAGATACGCAGTATTTT
CDR3: CASSLGTDLVTDTQYF

D: .
size: .
J: TRBJ1-5
V: TRBV9
DNA: TGTGCCAGCAGCCGAGCCAACACTCCGGGGCAGCCCCAGCATTTT
CDR3: CASSRANTPGQPQHF

D: .
size: many
J: TRBJ2-6
V: TRBV10-3
DNA: TGTGCCACCAGCCCAAGCGGGGCCAACGTCCTGACTTTC
CDR3: CATSPSGANVLTF

D: .
size: many
J: TRBJ2-5
V: TRBV5-1
DNA: TGCGCCAGCAGCTTGATGGGGTATGAACAAGAGACCCAGTACTTC
CDR3: CASSLMGYEQETQYF

D: .
size: .
J: TRBJ1-5
V: TRBV7-2
DNA: TGTGCCAGCAACAATCCACAGGGAGGAGGTCAGCCCCAGCATTTT
CDR3: CASNNPQGGGQPQHF

D: .
size: .
J: TRBJ1-5
V: TRBV5-1
DNA: TGTGCCAGCAGTTTAGGGACTTATAGCAATCAGCCCCAGCATTTT
CDR3: CASSLGTYSNQPQHF

D: TRBD1
size: few
J: TRBJ1-2
V: TRBV5-1
DNA: TGCGCCAGCAGCTTGCCGGGACAGATCTATGGCTACACCTTC
CDR3: CASSLPGQIYGYTF

D: .
size: .
J: TRBJ1-1
V: TRBV10-3
DNA: TGTGCCATCAGGAACCGGTTGAACACTGTAGCTTTCTTT
CDR3: CAIRNRLNTVAFF

D: .
size: .
J: TRBJ1-5
V: TRBV20-1
DNA: TGCAGTGCTAGTGTGGCTAGCAATCAGCCCCAGCATTTT
CDR3: CSASVASNQPQHF

D: .
size: few
J: TRBJ2-7
V: TRBV20-1
DNA: TGCAATGCTAGAGAGGGGGTGAGCTCCTACGAGCAGTACTTC
CDR3: CNAREGVSSYEQYF

D: TRBD1
size: .
J: TRBJ1-2
V: TRBV5-1
DNA: TGCGCCAGCAGCTCCTATTCAGGGGGTGAGGGCTATGGCTACACCTTC
CDR3: CASSSYSGGEGYGYTF

D: .
size: .
J: TRBJ2-1
V: TRBV5-6
DNA: TGTGCCAGCAGCTCGAACGACTACTCCTACAATGAGCAGTTCTTC
CDR3: CASSSNDYSYNEQFF

D: .
size: many
J: TRBJ1-2
V: TRBV10-3
DNA: TGTGCCATCAGTGGAAGGGAGGGAACTTATGGCTACACCTTC
CDR3: CAISGREGTYGYTF

D: TRBD2
size: few
J: TRBJ2-7
V: TRBV30
DNA: TGTGCCTGGAGCCAAAGCGGGGCCTACGAGCAGTACTTC
CDR3: CAWSQSGAYEQYF

D: TRBD2
size: .
J: TRBJ2-5
V: TRBV3-1
DNA: TGTGCCAGCAGCCAAAGCGGGGACCAAGAGACCCAGTACTTC
CDR3: CASSQSGDQETQYF

D: .
size: once
J: TRBJ2-2
V: TRBV12-3/TRBV12-4
DNA: TGTGCCAGCAGTTTGAGGTTCACAGAGCGAGCCGGGGAGGAGTTTTTT
CDR3: CASSLRFTERAGEEFF

D: .
size: .
J: TRBJ2-1
V: TRBV6-2/TRBV6-3
DNA: TGTGCCAGCAGCCCTACACTAGGGGAGTGGAATGAGCAGTTCTTC
CDR3: CASSPTLGEWNEQFF

D: TRBD1
size: .
J: TRBJ2-7
V: TRBV29-1
DNA: TGCAGCGCTTGGGGGACAGGAGAGTACGAGCAGTACTTC
CDR3: CSAWGTGEYEQYF

D: .
size: many
J: TRBJ2-4
V: TRBV6-1
DNA: TGTGCCAGTTTACAGGGTAGGGGAAACATTCAGTACTTC
CDR3: CASLQGRGNIQYF

D: .
size: .
J: TRBJ2-1
V: TRBV4-1
DNA: TGCGCCGGCGGGCTACAGCTTTCCAATGAGCAGTTCTTC
CDR3: CAGGLQLSNEQFF

D: .
size: few
J: TRBJ2-2
V: TRBV29-1
DNA: TGCAGCGTTGATGTAGAGGGGCCAGGAAGCACCGGGGAGCTGTTTTTT
CDR3: CSVDVEGPGSTGELFF

D: .
size: .
J: TRBJ1-2
V: TRBV20-1
DNA: TGCAGTGCTAGAGAAGCTGAAGCTAACTATGGCTACACCTTC
CDR3: CSAREAEANYGYTF

D: .
size: .
J: TRBJ1-1
V: TRBV7-2
DNA: TGTGCCAGCAGCCCCTCGGGGATAGCGAACACTGAAGCTTTCTTT
CDR3: CASSPSGIANTEAFF

D: TRBD2
size: .
J: TRBJ2-1
V: TRBV6-6
DNA: TGTGCCAGCAGTTATGGGAGCGGGGCAAATGAGCAGTTCTTC
CDR3: CASSYGSGANEQFF

D: .
size: few
J: TRBJ2-1
V: TRBV27
DNA: TGTGCCAGCAGTTGGGTGGGGGCGCTCTCCTACAATGAGCAGTTCTTC
CDR3: CASSWVGALSYNEQFF

D: TRBD2
size: once
J: TRBJ2-1
V: TRBV20-1
DNA: TGCAGTGCTAGAGATCTCCCTAGCGGGGGGTCTGAGCAGTTCTTC
CDR3: CSARDLPSGGSEQFF

D: TRBD1
size: .
J: TRBJ1-1
V: TRBV4-3
DNA: TGCGCCAGCAGCCAAAGGACAGGGGTGAACACTGAAGCTTTCTTT
CDR3: CASSQRTGVNTEAFF

D: TRBD2
size: few
J: TRBJ2-3
V: TRBV12-3/TRBV12-4
DNA: TGTGCCAGCAGTGGGACTAGCGGGGGTCAAGATACGCAGTATTTT
CDR3: CASSGTSGGQDTQYF

D: .
size: many
J: TRBJ2-1
V: TRBV29-1
DNA: TGCAGCCCTTTGGGTGGTGGTGAGCAGTTCTTC
CDR3: CSPLGGGEQFF

D: .
size: .
J: TRBJ1-1
V: TRBV12-3/TRBV12-4
DNA: TGTGCCAGCAGTTTAGTGACCAGTTCCCCGAACACTGAAGCTTTCTTT
CDR3: CASSLVTSSPNTEAFF

D: .
size: many
J: TRBJ1-2
V: TRBV29-1
DNA: TGCAGCGTTAGTCACGGAAGAATATTCTCTAACTATGGCTACACCTTC
CDR3: CSVSHGRIFSNYGYTF

D: TRBD2
size: many
J: TRBJ2-1
V: TRBV6-1
DNA: TGTGCCAGCAGAACGACTAGCCCGAGCAATGAGCAGTTCTTC
CDR3: CASRTTSPSNEQFF

D: .
size: few
J: TRBJ2-5
V: TRBV12-3/TRBV12-4
DNA: TGTGCCAGCAGCTCTCCATCAGTCTCGCACCAAGAGACCCAGTACTTC
CDR3: CASSSPSVSHQETQYF

D: .
size: .
J: TRBJ2-1
V: TRBV5-5
DNA: TGTGCCAGCAGCCAGGTACCGTTGGGTTACAATGAGCAGTTCTTC
CDR3: CASSQVPLGYNEQFF

D: .
size: few
J: TRBJ2-1
V: TRBV10-3
DNA: TGTGCCATCAGTGAGTCGGACACGGGACGGCACAATGAGCAGTTCTTC
CDR3: CAISESDTGRHNEQFF

D: TRBD2
size: .
J: TRBJ2-5
V: TRBV4-3
DNA: TGCGCCAGCAGCCCCGGGACTAGCGGAATTCAAGAGCAGTACTTC
CDR3: CASSPGTSGIQEQYF

D: TRBD2
size: few
J: TRBJ2-1
V: TRBV27
DNA: TGTGCCAGCAGTTTAAGGACTAGCGGGGGGGCCTCCAATGAGCAGTTCTTC
CDR3: CASSLRTSGGASNEQFF

D: .
size: few
J: TRBJ2-5
V: TRBV20-1
DNA: TGCAGTGCTAGTTTTGCTTTTCAAGAGACCCAGTACTTC
CDR3: CSASFAFQETQYF

D: TRBD2
size: .
J: TRBJ2-3
V: TRBV20-1
DNA: TGCAGTGCTAGAAAGGGACTAGCAAGTCCCGGCACAGATACGCAGTATTTT
CDR3: CSARKGLASPGTDTQYF

D: .
size: .
J: TRBJ1-2
V: TRBV7-8
DNA: TGTGCCAGCAGCCCCATTGGGAGCTATGGCTACACCTTC
CDR3: CASSPIGSYGYTF

D: .
size: .
J: TRBJ2-5
V: TRBV7-9
DNA: TGTGCCAGCAGCAAACAATCCGACGGGCGCAGGGAGACCCAGTACTTC
CDR3: CASSKQSDGRRETQYF

D: .
size: .
J: TRBJ1-4
V: TRBV2
DNA: TGTGCCAGCGTGAGACAGGAGAATGAAAAACTGTTTTTT
CDR3: CASVRQENEKLFF

D: .
size: many
J: TRBJ2-7
V: TRBV20-1
DNA: TGCAGTGCTAGCCGGGACCAAGGCTACGAGCAGTACTTC
CDR3: CSASRDQGYEQYF

D: .
size: many
J: TRBJ2-4
V: TRBV4-3
DNA: TGCGCCAGCAGCCAAGACAGGGGTGGCAAAAACATTCAGTACTTC
CDR3: CASSQDRGGKNIQYF

D: .
size: many
J: TRBJ1-5
V: TRBV6-6
DNA: TGTGCCAGCAGTTACCCGGATCAGCCCCAGCATTTT
CDR3: CASSYPDQPQHF

D: .
size: .
J: TRBJ1-6
V: TRBV14
DNA: TGTGCCAGCAGCCAAGCGGGGAAGGTCTTCATCTATAATTCACCCCTCCACTTT
CDR3: CASSQAGKVFIYNSPLHF

D: .
size: few
J: TRBJ2-5
V: TRBV20-1
DNA: TGCCAAACCCACCGGGGGGAGACCCAGTACTTC
CDR3: CQTHRGETQYF

D: .
size: many
J: TRBJ2-7
V: TRBV7-6
DNA: TGTGCCAGCAGCGACGGGGACGGAGCCTACGAGCAGTACTTC
CDR3: CASSDGDGAYEQYF